A single sample is the source of the 28 T cell receptor delta chains below, sequenced in a study of gamma-delta chains in newborns, infants, children. With CATT, TCRdb re-called clones from the reads. The sample gives about 8,000 delta-chain clones, 1.5% to 2% of which show up once; 6.5% to 8.5% is in the top ten. The material sequenced was blood. These receptors were obtained from a child who was a newborn, infant or young child, either healthy, febrile or measles-vaccinated (not recorded which).

This clone was found a few times. TCRdb pairs this DNA with a much larger clone's protein that differs at residue 11, likely a read error; the protein shown was translated from the DNA. This rearrangement joins TRDV2 to TRDJ3; the match to TRDD3 covers 12 bases. The germline V gene encodes CDR1 GEAIGNYY and CDR2 EKD. V lost 0 bases and J lost 6; bases outside the gene matches: 5. The CDR3 spans 18 residues. CDR3 region: CACDTVLGDTLDTRQMFF. CDR3 DNA: TGTGCCTGTGACACCGTACTGGGGGATACCTTGGACACCCGACAGATGTTTTTC.

This clone was counted between two and nine times. This chain joins TRAV29/DV5 and TRDJ1; 10 nucleotides agree with TRDD3. Unmatched junction bases numbered 21, after V lost 0 bases and J lost 4 bases. This CDR3 spans 20 amino acids. Germline lookup yields CDR1 NSMFDY and CDR2 ISSIKDK. CDR3 residues: CAASGPESSPRGIRRDKLIF. The CDR3 nucleotides read TGTGCAGCAAGCGGGCCAGAGTCTTCCCCAAGGGGGATACGGCGCGATAAACTCATCTTT. Variable domain in full (rest from reference TRAV29/DV5 and TRDJ1): DQQVKQNSPSLSVQEGRISILNCDYTNSMFDYFLWYKKYPAEGPTFLISISSIKDKNEDGRFTVFLNKSAKHLSLHIVPSQPGDSAVYFCAASGPESSPRGIRRDKLIFGKGTRVTVEP.

By sample share, this clone is medium-sized. CDR3 residues: CALGEIPQLFWGGTDKLIF. In nucleotides, the CDR3 is TGTGCTCTTGGGGAAATTCCCCAACTATTCTGGGGGGGCACCGATAAACTCATCTTT. The chain employs TRDV1 and TRDJ1, with TRDD3 identical over 7 bases. V shed 2 bases and J 1 base; nucleotides not matched to a gene: 16. The CDR3 contains 19 residues. Per germline, CDR1 TSWWSYY and CDR2 QGS.

The sample holds a few counts of this clone. TCRdb's listed protein matches a much larger clone and diverges from this DNA's translation at residue 3, likely through a read error; the protein shown comes from the DNA. The V and J genes are TRDV2 and TRDJ3, with 9 bases lining up with TRDD3. Germline CDR1 GEAIGNYY, CDR2 EKD. This CDR3 spans 17 amino acids. V was pared by 9 bases and J by 0 bases, with 8 bases of the junction left unmatched. The CDR3 sequence: CARVLGDLSWDTRQMFF. The CDR3 coding sequence is TGTGCCCGTGTACTGGGGGACCTCTCCTGGGACACCCGACAGATGTTTTTC.

This clone was counted between two and nine times. This may stem from a read error, because a much larger clone lies one nucleotide away. At the DNA level, this CDR3 is encoded by other sequences in the same sample as well. The chain is built from TRDV2 and TRDJ1, with 7 bases that match TRDD3. CDR3 size: 18 residues. Germline V gene lookup returns CDR1 GEAIGNYY and CDR2 EKD. CDR3 coding DNA: TGTGCCTGTGACACCGTCGGGGGATCCGGAGGGTACACCGACAAACTCATCTTT. Translating gives CACDTVGGSGGYTDKLIF.

This clone has only a few counts. Its ends do not fully match the called genes, so a read error is possible. Other DNA sequences in the sample encode the same CDR3. The rearrangement joins TRDV1 to TRDJ1, with 9 positions matching TRDD3. The germline gives CDR1 TSWWSYY, CDR2 QGS. The CDR3 runs 17 residues. The CDR3 sequence: CALGELPPGDTTDKLIF. The CDR3 DNA reads TGTGCCCTTGGGGAACTTCCTCCGGGGGATACCACCGATAAACTCATCTTT.

This clone is labeled as medium-sized. The same CDR3 can be traced to other DNA sequences in this sample. This sequence joins TRDV1 and TRDJ1; TRDD3 might be the D (5 bases). The CDR3 is made up of 19 amino acids. V shed 2 bases and J shed 0 bases, with 22 bases lying between them. The germline gives CDR1 TSWWSYY, CDR2 QGS. The CDR3 loop is CALGEVPIGDRNYTDKLIF. CDR3 bases: TGTGCTCTTGGGGAAGTCCCTATTGGGGACCGAAACTACACCGATAAACTCATCTTT.

This clone was seen a few times. This chain joins TRDV1 and TRDJ2; 8 bases match TRDD3. This CDR3 has 22 amino acids. V dropped 6 bases and J dropped 0; count of bases not matched to a gene: 24. Germline CDR1 and CDR2: TSWWSYY and QGS. The CDR3 coding sequence is TGTGCTCTTGGCATCTACCCCCTTACTGGGGGTCCTTTTTCGCCTTTGACAGCACAACTCTTCTTT. This sequence encodes CALGIYPLTGGPFSPLTAQLFF.

This clone ranks as medium-sized. This chain connects TRDV1 to TRDJ1, with TRDD3 identical over 9 bases. Germline values: CDR1 TSWWSYY, CDR2 QGS. V dropped 0 bases and J dropped 4; count of bases not matched to a gene: 27. The CDR3 consists of 23 residues. The CDR3 DNA reads as TGTGCTCTTGGGGAACTGCTCCTAAGGGAATGTACTGGGGGAAACTCTGAAATCGATAAACTCATCTTT. Protein: CALGELLLRECTGGNSEIDKLIF.

This clone is classed as medium-sized. The J gene is TRDJ3, the V gene TRDV2; the D is unclear. Trimming stripped 0 bases from V and 0 bases from J, with 8 bases between. The germline CDR1 and CDR2 sequences are GEAIGNYY and EKD. The CDR3 runs to 17 residues. The CDR3 region is CACDTTGRSWDTRQMFF. CDR3 sequence (DNA): TGTGCCTGTGACACCACAGGACGCTCCTGGGACACCCGACAGATGTTTTTC.

This clone is medium-sized (0.01 to 0.1%) by share. The J gene is TRDJ1, the V gene TRDV1, with 10 positions matching TRDD3. Germline V CDR1 and CDR2: TSWWSYY, QGS. The V gene end was trimmed by 2 bases and the J gene end by 0 bases; junction bases not matched to a gene: 15. The CDR3 length is 20 residues. CDR3 loop: CALGEFPALGDTMYTDKLIF. The DNA for the CDR3 is TGTGCTCTTGGGGAATTCCCCGCCTTGGGGGATACAATGTACACCGATAAACTCATCTTT.

This clone was observed a few times. This sequence may be a read error, since a much larger clone differs from it by one base. This rearrangement joins TRDV2 to TRDJ1; the match to TRDD3 covers 8 bases. CDR3 length: 22 amino acids. Germline V CDR1 and CDR2: GEAIGNYY, EKD. The CDR3 protein is CAGVVVPIAPTGGLPYTDRLIF. In DNA, the CDR3 is TGTGCCGGCGTAGTGGTCCCTATCGCTCCTACTGGGGGTCTACCGTACACCGATAGACTCATCTTT.

Note on this clone: It may be a read error: a sequence one base away is much more abundant. At the DNA level, this CDR3 is encoded by other sequences in the same sample as well. The chain joins TRDV1 to TRDJ1; TRDD3 matches 10 bases. Germline V gives CDR1 TSWWSYY, CDR2 QGS. The V and J ends lost 2 bases and 3 bases, in that order; junction bases with no gene match: 12. This CDR3 region has 18 residues. CDR3 nucleotide sequence: TGTGCTCTTGGGGAAACGGCCTTCCTGGGGGGATACGCCGATAAACTCATCTTT. Translating gives CALGETAFLGGYADKLIF.

This clone was observed a handful of times. The rearrangement joins TRDV1 to TRDJ1, with TRDD3 as a possible D gene (5 bases). Germline V lookup: CDR1 TSWWSYY, CDR2 QGS. The CDR3 spans 21 residues. V was trimmed by 0 bases and J by 1 base, leaving 27 bases between them. DNA for the CDR3: TGTGCTCTTGGGGAACTAGTTCTACGAGGGCGGGATGAGCGCCCCACCGATAAACTCATCTTT. This encodes CALGELVLRGRDERPTDKLIF.

About this clone itself: A much larger clone differs from this one at a single base, so this may be a read error. Other nucleotide sequences in the sample specify the same CDR3. This sequence joins TRDV2 and TRDJ1; D is possibly TRDD3 (5 bases). CDR1 is GEAIGNYY and CDR2 is EKD in the germline V gene. This CDR3 is built from 18 residues. V lost 0 bases and J 1 base, leaving 20 bases between the germline ends. The CDR3 protein is CACDTGRVLGIRTDKLIF. The CDR3 bases are TGTGCCTGTGACACCGGTAGAGTTTTAGGAATACGCACCGATAAACTCATCTTT.

Remarks on this clone: This may stem from a read error, because a much larger clone lies one nucleotide away. The V and J genes are TRDV1 and TRDJ2, with 7 bases matching TRDD2. V lost 2 bases and J lost 9; bases outside the gene matches: 21. Germline CDR1 and CDR2: TSWWSYY and QGS. This CDR3 has 19 residues. Here the CDR3 DNA reads TGTGCTCTTGGGGAAGACGCGATTTCCTACGTTACCCCCACAACACAACTCTTCTTT. Protein product: CALGEDAISYVTPTTQLFF.

By share, this clone ranks as medium-sized (0.01 to 0.1%). Other DNA variants within this sample encode the same CDR3. The chain links TRDV2 to TRDJ1, with D perhaps TRDD3 (6 bases). This CDR3 has 15 residues. The V end was cut by 0 bases, the J end by 0 bases, with 10 bases between. Germline CDR1 and CDR2: GEAIGNYY and EKD. The CDR3 protein is CACDTGGDYTDKLIF. CDR3 nucleotides: TGTGCCTGTGACACCGGTGGGGATTACACCGATAAACTCATCTTT.

This clone qualifies as medium-sized. The chain combines TRDV2 with TRDJ3; TRDD3 matches at 10 bases. The CDR3 loop spans 18 amino acids. Germline-derived CDR1 and CDR2 are GEAIGNYY and EKD. The V and J ends lost 0 bases and 0 bases, in that order; junction bases with no gene match: 1. The CDR3 DNA reads TGTGCCTGTGACACCGTGGGGGATACCTCCTGGGACACCCGACAGATGTTTTTC. Translating gives CACDTVGDTSWDTRQMFF.

This clone has a handful of counts. A junction end diverges from the germline sequence, so it may reflect a read error. The V gene is TRDV2, the J gene TRDJ3; 9 bases map to TRDD3. CDR3 size: 18 residues. The germline gives CDR1 GEAIGNYY, CDR2 EKD. The CDR3 sequence is CACDIPGDTSWDARQMFF. Here the CDR3 DNA reads TGTGCCTGTGACATACCGGGGGATACTTCCTGGGACGCCCGACAGATGTTTTTC.

Only a few counts were recorded for this clone. Translating this DNA gives a protein that differs at residue 13 from the TCRdb one, which belongs to a much larger clone; a read error is likely, and the protein shown is this translation. The genes are TRDV1 and TRDJ1; D gene ambiguous. Deletions cut 0 bases from V and 13 bases from J, with 21 bases between. This CDR3 is built from 15 residues. Germline CDR1 TSWWSYY, CDR2 QGS. In DNA form, the CDR3 reads TGTGCTCTTGGGGAACTACTCCGTACACCCAAGGGACCCATCTTT. Encoded protein: CALGELLRTPKGPIF.

This clone turned up a few times. TCRdb's protein sequence differs at residue 10 from the translated DNA; the protein presented here follows the DNA. The chain employs TRDV2 and TRDJ1; TRDD3 aligns across 10 bases. The CDR3 loop spans 19 amino acids. Per the germline V gene, CDR1 is GEAIGNYY and CDR2 is EKD. With V trimmed by 2 bases and J by 0 bases, 14 bases remained unmatched. CDR3: CACDNVYWGMQPYTDKLIF. As DNA, the CDR3 is TGTGCCTGTGACAACGTGTACTGGGGGATGCAACCGTACACCGATAAACTCATCTTT.

V usage is TRDV1 and J usage is TRDJ2; 10 bases are a match to TRDD3. The CDR3 runs 24 residues. Germline V gene data show CDR1 as TSWWSYY and CDR2 as QGS. V lost 2 bases, J lost 2 bases, and 26 bases stayed unmatched. In DNA form, the CDR3 reads TGTGCTCTTGGGGAATCTAAGGACGGGGGTCGACCCATACTGGGGGATGGGTTGACAGCACAACTCTTCTTT. Translation: CALGESKDGGRPILGDGLTAQLFF.

This clone was seen a handful of times. The junction departs from the called germline gene at one end, perhaps through a read error. This chain connects TRDV1 to TRDJ2; 9 bases fit TRDD3. There are 25 residues in the CDR3. Germline V lookup: CDR1 TSWWSYY, CDR2 QGS. This chain's CDR3 is CALGDRLPGLPSLTGGPALTSQLFF. The CDR3 DNA reads as TGTGCTCTTGGGGACCGACTCCCAGGCCTTCCTTCCCTTACTGGGGGACCCGCTTTGACATCACAACTCTTCTTT.

This clone has a handful of counts. This CDR3 is CAFRYRPDSQDKLIF. The CDR3 DNA reads TGTGCCTTTAGGTACAGGCCCGATTCTCAGGATAAACTCATCTTT. This chain links TRDV3 with TRDJ1, with no clear D. The CDR3 has 15 amino acids. V was trimmed by 0 bases and J by 5 bases, leaving 19 bases between them. CDR1 TVYSNPD and CDR2 GDNSRS come from the germline V gene (reference sequence).

The sample holds a few counts of this clone. An end of the junction differs from the germline gene, which may be a read error. Other DNA sequences of this sample code for an identical CDR3. The V and J genes are TRDV1 and TRDJ1, with 11 bases matching TRDD3. CDR1 is TSWWSYY and CDR2 is QGS in the germline V gene. The CDR3 extends over 23 amino acids. The CDR3 DNA sequence: TGTGCCCTTGGGGAACGATCGACTCTACCCTGGACACTGGGGGATAACTACACCGATAAACTCATCTTT. Amino acid sequence: CALGERSTLPWTLGDNYTDKLIF.

In this sample, this clone turned up a few times. The protein recorded in TCRdb matches a much larger clone and deviates from this DNA's translation at residue 11, suggesting a read error; the protein here is obtained by translating the DNA. This rearrangement joins TRDV2 to TRDJ1, with 8 nucleotides matching TRDD3. Germline CDR1 reads GEAIGNYY; CDR2 reads EKD. The ends lost 2 bases at V and 4 bases at J; junction bases unmatched: 11. The length of the CDR3 is 16 residues. CDR3 nucleotides: TGTGCCTGTGACAAACTGGGGGTCACGTACATCGATAAACTCATCTTT. It specifies CACDKLGVTYIDKLIF.

This clone has at least ten counts. The chain links TRDV1 to TRDJ1; 11 bases fit TRDD3. The V gene end was trimmed by 1 base and the J gene end by 4 bases; junction bases not matched to a gene: 20. The CDR3 loop spans 21 amino acids. The germline gives CDR1 TSWWSYY, CDR2 QGS. The chain's CDR3 is CALGEHPKTSGWGIRLDKLIF. The CDR3 DNA reads TGTGCTCTTGGGGAACACCCTAAGACTTCCGGTTGGGGGATACGCCTCGATAAACTCATCTTT.

This clone rates as medium-sized. One junction end disagrees with the germline gene, perhaps due to a read error. Other nucleotide sequences from this sample produce the same CDR3. V and J are TRDV2 and TRDJ2; TRDD3 matches 12 bases. In germline, CDR1 is GEAIGNYY, CDR2 EKD. The CDR3 length is 14 residues. The CDR3 reads CACDLLGDTAQLFF. CDR3 DNA sequence: TGTGCCTGTGACTTACTGGGGGATACAGCTCAACTCTTCTTT.